The T cell receptor (beta chain) under discussion was sequenced for a study of graft-versus-host responses after intestinal transplantation. General study points: GvH clone levels peaked in circulation, and this peak was associated with early post-transplant HvG declines.

Germline assignment: CDR1 LGHNT and CDR2 FRNRAP. CDR3 length: 18 residues. Trimming at V came to 1 base and at J to 8 bases, leaving 16 bases not matched to a gene. As for this clone: Its antigen is unknown.

Assay: immunoSEQ multiplex PCR; the TCRdb copy retains only in-frame clones and omits some. Of 550 to 800 clones in the sample, about 95% are singletons; the top ten hold 5.5% to 8.5%. The clonotype was recovered from a human patient who received an intestinal transplant, so some T cells may come from the graft donor. The chain uses TRBV12-5 and TRBJ2-1; the match to TRBD2 covers 8 bases. The source material was PBMCs, sampled 26 days after transplant. The CDR3: CASGLEREPRNSLDEQFF. DNA of the CDR3: TGTGCTAGTGGTTTGGAGCGGGAGCCACGGAACTCTTTGGATGAGCAGTTCTTC.